These 23 T cell receptor beta chains were sequenced from one sample in a study of tumor and adjacent non-tumor tissue in lung cancer. No cell sorting was done before RNA was extracted from the tissue. TCRbeta libraries were built with three rounds of nested PCR, modified from ARM-PCR. TCRdb re-called the multiplex PCR reads through MiXCR, storing one row per CDR3 protein. The data show over 100,000 distinct CDR3 sequences, with about 75% seen just once and 30% to 45% held by the top ten. Sequenced material: lung tumor tissue. The receptors stem from a woman aged 60-70 years with non-small cell lung cancer.

Many counts were recorded for this clonotype. The chain combines TRBV4-3 with TRBJ1-1, with 7 bases aligning to TRBD1. CDR1 LGHNA and CDR2 YSLEER come from the germline V gene. The CDR3 has 14 residues. Germline trimming cut 0 bases from V and 6 bases from J; bases unmatched to any gene: 4. CDR3 nucleotide sequence: TGCGCCAGCAGCCAAGATTCCCAGGGGGCTGAAGCTTTCTTT. Amino acids: CASSQDSQGAEAFF.

As concerns this clonotype: A much bigger clone sits one base away, suggesting this may be a read error. This chain uses TRBV10-3 with TRBJ2-7, with 7 positions matching TRBD1. Germline lookup yields CDR1 ENHRY and CDR2 SYGVKD. The CDR3 extends over 13 amino acids. The CDR3: CAISNRGENEKYF. CDR3 coding DNA: TGTGCCATCAGCAACAGGGGAGAGAACGAGAAGTACTTC.

The rearrangement joins TRBV13 to TRBJ2-4, with 9 bases identical to TRBD1. Germline CDR1 and CDR2: PRHDT and FYEKMQ (reference sequence). The trim removed 10 bases at V and 6 bases at J, leaving 13 bases unmatched. The CDR3 has 15 amino acids. CDR3 sequence: CANSPGTGIGNIQYF. In DNA form, the CDR3 reads TGTGCCAACAGTCCTGGGACAGGGATTGGAAACATTCAGTACTTC.

With respect to this clonotype: A clone one base away is much larger, so this may be a read error. The chain carries TRBV20-1 and TRBJ2-3, with TRBD2 matching over 9 bases. V lost 0 bases and J lost 5; bases outside the gene matches: 15. The germline CDR1 and CDR2 sequences are DFQATT and SNEGSKA (reference sequence). The length of the CDR3 is 18 residues. The DNA of the CDR3 is TGCAGTGCTAGAGATCGCCGGCCAGCGGGGGGTTTCATAGATACGCAGTATTTT. It translates to CSARDRRPAGGFIDTQYF.

In this sample, this clonotype turned up many times. This chain uses TRBV12-3 or TRBV12-4 with TRBJ2-5; no reliable D call. The length of the CDR3 is 12 residues. V lost 4 bases to trimming and J lost 7 bases, with 10 bases between them. The CDR3 coding sequence is TGTGCCAGCAGTTCCGGTCCCAGGACCCAGTACTTC. This encodes CASSSGPRTQYF.

This clonotype was found many times. V gene TRBV29-1 combines with J gene TRBJ2-7; TRBD2 is a possible D gene (6 bases). V was clipped by 5 bases and J by 0 bases, with 11 bases between them. Germline V CDR1 and CDR2: SQVTM, ANQGSEA. There are 13 residues in the CDR3. The CDR3 DNA follows: TGCAGCGTTCATCGGGGGAGCTCCTACGAGCAGTACTTC. It translates to CSVHRGSSYEQYF.

Concerning this clonotype itself: Since a much larger clone is just one base distant, this may be a read error. The chain recombines TRBV4-3 with TRBJ2-5; D gene unclear. Trimming removed 2 bases from V and 5 bases from J, with 15 bases in between. The CDR3 spans 15 residues. Germline CDR1 and CDR2: LGHNA and YSLEER. Here the CDR3 DNA reads TGCGCCAGCAGCCAAAGAACGATAGGGTGGGAGACCCAGTACTTC. The encoded protein is CASSQRTIGWETQYF.

A word on this clonotype: Because the CDR3 is missing its conserved closing phenylalanine or tryptophan, this is likely a read error. The chain couples TRBV29-1 to TRBJ1-2; no clear D. Trimming removed 1 base at V and 7 bases at J, with 22 bases between. The CDR3 has 16 residues. The V gene's germline CDR1 is SQVTM and CDR2 ANQGSEA. The chain's CDR3 is CSVEGEIIKEPLGYTI. The CDR3 DNA follows: TGCAGCGTTGAAGGAGAGATCATTAAGGAGCCCCTTGGCTACACCATC.

This clonotype was seen just once. The chain has TRBV11-3 and TRBJ2-1, with D maybe TRBD2 (6 bases). CDR3 length: 17 amino acids. V lost 10 bases, J lost 5 bases, and 27 bases lay in between. From germline, CDR1 is SGHNT and CDR2 YENEEA. CDR3 DNA: TGTGCCATCAGGTTAGAGTTGACTAGAGGGAACCACAATGAGCAGTTCTTC. It is translated as CAIRLELTRGNHNEQFF.

The J gene is TRBJ2-7, the V gene TRBV20-1; 7 positions match TRBD2. This CDR3 region has 15 residues. Germline V CDR1 and CDR2: DFQATT, SNEGSKA (reference sequence). V gave up 7 bases and J gave up 1 base; unmatched junction bases: 13. The CDR3 nucleotides are TGCAGTGGTGGCTTACCGGGAGGCCTTTCCTACGAGCAGTACTTC. Protein sequence: CSGGLPGGLSYEQYF.

Comment on this clonotype: This could be a read error, since a much larger clone is one nucleotide away. The chain links TRBV4-2 to TRBJ1-2; weak D call: TRBD1 (6 bases). The CDR3 extends over 13 amino acids. Per the germline V gene, CDR1 is LGHNA and CDR2 is YNFKEQ. CDR3 nucleotides: TGTGCCAGCAGCCAAGGGGATCGTGGGGGCTACAGCTTC. Protein: CASSQGDRGGYSF.

The V and J genes are TRBV12-3 or TRBV12-4 and TRBJ2-3, with 10 bases that match TRBD1. The J segment lost 6 bases and the V segment lost 11 bases, leaving 17 bases of the junction unmatched. This CDR3 has 16 residues. CDR3 in DNA: TGTGCCGGGAGTTCAACCGGGACAGGGGCGACGGATACGCAGTATTTT. This sequence encodes CAGSSTGTGATDTQYF.

This clonotype was found a few times. The chain combines TRBV7-8 with TRBJ1-1, with D hard to call. This CDR3 has 14 residues. Germline-derived CDR1 and CDR2 are SGHVS and FQNEAQ. Trimming pared 8 bases from V and 1 base from J, leaving 14 bases between. CDR3 DNA: TGTGCCAGCGGAAGCCGGGGAGCGAACACTGAAGCTTTCTTT. It yields the protein CASGSRGANTEAFF. Drawing the rest from reference TRBV7-8 and TRBJ1-1, the complete variable domain is GAGVSQSPRYKVAKRGQDVALRCDPISGHVSLFWYQQALGQGPEFLTYFQNEAQLDKSGLPSDRFFAERPEGSVSTLKIQRTQQEDSAVYLCASGSRGANTEAFFGQGTRLTVV.

Regarding this clonotype: It may be a read error: a sequence one base away is much more abundant. This CDR3 is missing its conserved last phenylalanine or tryptophan, likely due to a read error. The J gene is TRBJ1-1, the V gene TRBV6-5; D call uncertain. Trimming removed 6 bases at V and 4 bases at J, with 15 bases between. This CDR3 region has 14 residues. The germline V gene has CDR1 MNHEY and CDR2 SVGAGI. The chain's CDR3 is CASRPMYRGTEAFS. Written as DNA, the CDR3 is TGTGCCAGCAGACCTATGTATCGGGGCACTGAAGCTTTCTCT.

V usage is TRBV7-3 and J usage is TRBJ1-6, with 7 bases lining up with TRBD1. The ends lost 4 bases at V and 7 bases at J; junction bases unmatched: 7. The CDR3 spans 15 residues. CDR1 and CDR2 from the germline V gene are SGHTA and FQGTGA. CDR3 bases: TGTGCCAGCAGCTCCGCGACAGGGTCCAATTCACCCCTCCACTTT. Translation: CASSSATGSNSPLHF.

The chain combines TRBV28 with TRBJ1-1; 10 positions agree with TRBD1. The germline CDR1 and CDR2 sequences are MDHEN and SYDVKM. The CDR3 runs 13 residues. The V and J ends lost 6 bases and 12 bases, in that order; junction bases with no gene match: 10. The chain's CDR3 is CASSPFDRGPTFF. The CDR3 bases are TGTGCCAGCAGCCCCTTCGACAGGGGGCCGACTTTCTTT.

The genes are TRBV6-5 and TRBJ1-1; 7 bases agree with TRBD1. This CDR3 has 15 residues. Germline values: CDR1 MNHEY, CDR2 SVGAGI. The CDR3 DNA reads TGTGTCGGCAGCCCTGAGGGGGCGATGTCCACTGAAGCTTTCTTT. Its protein product is CVGSPEGAMSTEAFF.

A remark on this clonotype: An end of the junction differs from the germline gene, which may be a read error. J is TRBJ1-5 and V is TRBV28, with D hard to call. The CDR3 runs 15 residues. CDR1 and CDR2 (germline): MDHEN, SYDVKM. CDR3 nucleotide sequence: TGTGGCAGCAGTTTAAATGGAGGTGGTCGTCAGCCCCACCATTTT. It yields the protein CGSSLNGGGRQPHHF.

A note on this clonotype: The junction differs from germline at one of its ends, possibly a read error. The gene calls are TRBV6-2 or TRBV6-3 and TRBJ1-5; D is perhaps TRBD1 (5 bases). This CDR3 comprises 17 residues. From germline, CDR1 is MNHEY and CDR2 SVGEGT. The DNA for the CDR3 is TGTGCCGGCAGCCCATCGAACTACAGGTCCCCGAATCAGCCCCAGCATTTT. This translates into CAGSPSNYRSPNQPQHF.

With regard to this clonotype: One end of the junction fails to match germline, which may point to a read error. The rearrangement joins TRBV11-3 to TRBJ2-3, with D perhaps matching TRBD1 (6 bases). This CDR3 spans 15 amino acids. The V gene's germline CDR1 is SGHNT and CDR2 YENEEA. DNA for the CDR3: TGTGCCCGCAGCCCAGGGACATGGGGGACAGATACGCAGTATTTT. This encodes CARSPGTWGTDTQYF.

The chain joins TRBV20-1 to TRBJ2-7; D possibly corresponds to TRBD1 (6 bases). Germline values: CDR1 DFQATT, CDR2 SNEGSKA (reference sequence). With 0 bases removed from V and 2 bases from J, the gap between germline ends came to 17 bases. This CDR3 spans 16 amino acids. The CDR3 DNA reads TGCAGTGCTAGAGATGCGAGCAGGGACATCACCTACGAGCAGTACTTC. It is translated as CSARDASRDITYEQYF.

On this clonotype: A much larger clonotype is one base distant, so this may be a read error. The chain is built from TRBV11-2 and TRBJ2-5, with D tentatively TRBD2 (5 bases). Germline V gives CDR1 SGHAT, CDR2 FQNNGV. The CDR3 has 15 residues. Trimming cost V 5 bases and J 5 bases, with 18 bases left between them. DNA for the CDR3: TGTGCCAGCAGCCTAGCCACCTGGGTAGGGGAGACCCAGTACTTC. Its protein is CASSLATWVGETQYF.

Note on this clonotype: No conserved phenylalanine or tryptophan is present at the end of the CDR3, so a read error is the likely explanation. The gene calls are TRBV11-3 and TRBJ1-4, with D tentatively TRBD1 (5 bases). Germline V gene sequence: CDR1 SGHNT, CDR2 YENEEA. The CDR3 sequence is 17 residues long. CDR3 nucleotide sequence: TGCGTCAGCAGCTTTGACAGCCGAGATGCAACTAATGAAAAACTGTTTATT. It encodes CVSSFDSRDATNEKLFI.